Given below is one TCR beta chain in context. As yet, its antigen is unknown. The CDR3 length is 13 residues. CDR1 and CDR2 from the germline V gene are SGHAT and FQNNGV. Trimming left V 1 base short and J 4 bases short, with 8 bases between. Enrollment shut out patients with autoimmune disease history or systemic immunosuppression. This specimen belongs to a study of OX40 agonist ivuxolimab in advanced cancers. Assay used: immunoSEQ multiplex PCR; TCRdb lists only in-frame clones, some missing. The sample includes 55,000 to 85,000 clones, about nine tenths of them seen just once. General study results and limits: Clonal expansion was seen in CD4+ and CD8+ blood T cells by week 6 at 0.1 to 3.0 mg/kg.

The TCR originated in an adult with an advanced solid tumor such as melanoma, head and neck, liver or kidney cancer. The sequencing here drew on CD4+ or CD8+ T cells sorted from blood, taken in a trial of the OX40 agonist ivuxolimab. The chain carries TRBV11-2 and TRBJ2-7; D is ambiguous. CDR3 nucleotide sequence: TGTGCCAGCAGCTTAGGCAGAGGATACGAGCAGTACTTC. Translated, it gives CASSLGRGYEQYF.